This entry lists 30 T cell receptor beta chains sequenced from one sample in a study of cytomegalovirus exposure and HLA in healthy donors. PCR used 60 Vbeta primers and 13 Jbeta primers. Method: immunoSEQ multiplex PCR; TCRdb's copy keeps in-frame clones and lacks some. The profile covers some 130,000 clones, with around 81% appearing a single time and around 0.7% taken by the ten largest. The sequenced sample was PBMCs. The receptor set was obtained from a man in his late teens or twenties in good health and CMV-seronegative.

The CDR3 bases are TGCGCCAGCAGCTGGGCGGACATGAACACTGAAGCTTTCTTT. Translated, it gives CASSWADMNTEAFF. The V gene is TRBV5-1, the J gene TRBJ1-1, with TRBD1 as a possible D gene (5 bases). Germline CDR1 and CDR2: SGHRS and YFSETQ. The CDR3 spans 14 residues. The ends were cut back, 3 bases at V and 0 bases at J, with 9 bases in the middle. Drawing the rest from reference TRBV5-1 and TRBJ1-1, the complete variable domain is KAGVTQTPRYLIKTRGQQVTLSCSPISGHRSVSWYQQTPGQGLQFLFEYFSETQRNKGNFPGRFSGRQFSNSRSEMNVSTLELGDSALYLCASSWADMNTEAFFGQGTRLTVV.

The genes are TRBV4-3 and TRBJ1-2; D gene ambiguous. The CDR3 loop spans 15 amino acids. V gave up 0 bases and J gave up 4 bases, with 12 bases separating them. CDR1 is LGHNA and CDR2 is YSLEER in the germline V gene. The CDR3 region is CASSQDHMGSYGYTF. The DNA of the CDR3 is TGCGCCAGCAGCCAAGATCATATGGGCAGCTATGGCTACACCTTC.

DNA of the CDR3: TGTGCCAGCAACGACAGAGAAGCTGGAAACACCATATATTTT. It codes for CASNDREAGNTIYF. J is TRBJ1-3 and V is TRBV6-1; D might be TRBD1 (5 bases). Trimming shortened V by 7 bases and J by 2 bases, and 12 bases separated the two germline ends. The germline V gene encodes CDR1 MNHNS and CDR2 SASEGT. The CDR3 spans 14 residues.

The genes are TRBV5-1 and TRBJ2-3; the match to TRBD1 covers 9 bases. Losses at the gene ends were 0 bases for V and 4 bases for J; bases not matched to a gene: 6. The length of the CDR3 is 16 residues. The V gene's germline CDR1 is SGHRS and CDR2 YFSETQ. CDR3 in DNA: TGCGCCAGCAGCTTGGCGACAGGGGGGTACTCAGATACGCAGTATTTT. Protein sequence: CASSLATGGYSDTQYF.

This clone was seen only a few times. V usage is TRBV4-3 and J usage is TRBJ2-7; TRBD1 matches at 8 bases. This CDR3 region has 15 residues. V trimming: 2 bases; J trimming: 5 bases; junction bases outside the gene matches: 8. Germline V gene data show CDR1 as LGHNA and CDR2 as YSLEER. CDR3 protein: CASSQNTGGWDEQYF. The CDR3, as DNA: TGCGCCAGCAGCCAAAACACAGGGGGGTGGGACGAGCAGTACTTC.

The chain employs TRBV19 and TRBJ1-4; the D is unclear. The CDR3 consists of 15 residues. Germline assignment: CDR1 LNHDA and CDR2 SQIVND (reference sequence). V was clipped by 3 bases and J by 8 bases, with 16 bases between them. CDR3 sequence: CASSIGLAPGEKLFF. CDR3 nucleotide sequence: TGTGCCAGTAGTATCGGGCTGGCACCGGGAGAAAAACTGTTTTTT.

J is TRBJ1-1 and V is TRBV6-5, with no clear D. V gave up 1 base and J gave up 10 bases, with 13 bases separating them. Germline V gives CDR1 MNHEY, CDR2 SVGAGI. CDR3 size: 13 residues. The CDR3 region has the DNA TGTGCCAGCAGTTACTTGGGAGAACGTTTAGCTTTCTTT. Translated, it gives CASSYLGERLAFF.

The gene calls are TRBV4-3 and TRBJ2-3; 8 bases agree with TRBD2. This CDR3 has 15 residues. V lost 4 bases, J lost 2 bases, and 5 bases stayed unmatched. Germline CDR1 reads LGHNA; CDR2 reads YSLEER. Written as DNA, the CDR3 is TGCGCCAGCAGCCCCACTAGCGGACACACAGATACGCAGTATTTT. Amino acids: CASSPTSGHTDTQYF.

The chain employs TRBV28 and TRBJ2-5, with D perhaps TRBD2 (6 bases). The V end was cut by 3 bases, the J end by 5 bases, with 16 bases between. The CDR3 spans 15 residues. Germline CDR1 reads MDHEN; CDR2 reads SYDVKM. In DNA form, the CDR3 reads TGTGCCAGCAGTTTGCCCGGCCGGGGGTGGGAGACCCAGTACTTC. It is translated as CASSLPGRGWETQYF.

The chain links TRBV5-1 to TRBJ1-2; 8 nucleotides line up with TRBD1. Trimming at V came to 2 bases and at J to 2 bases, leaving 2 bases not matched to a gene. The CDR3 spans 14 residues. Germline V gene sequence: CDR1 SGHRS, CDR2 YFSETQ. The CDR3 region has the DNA TGCGCCAGCAGCTTCGGACAGGGAAACTATGGCTACACCTTC. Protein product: CASSFGQGNYGYTF.

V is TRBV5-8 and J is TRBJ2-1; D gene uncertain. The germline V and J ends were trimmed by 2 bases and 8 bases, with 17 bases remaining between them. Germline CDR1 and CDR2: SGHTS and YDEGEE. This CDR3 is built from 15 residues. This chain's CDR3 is CASSLEVLGSDEQFF. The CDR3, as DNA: TGTGCCAGCAGCTTAGAGGTATTAGGTTCCGATGAGCAGTTCTTC. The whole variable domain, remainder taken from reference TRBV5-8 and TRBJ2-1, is EAGVTQSPTHLIKTRGQQATLRCSPISGHTSVYWYQQALGLGLQFLLWYDEGEERNRGNFPPRFSGRQFPNYSSELNVNALELEDSALYLCASSLEVLGSDEQFFGPGTRLTVL.

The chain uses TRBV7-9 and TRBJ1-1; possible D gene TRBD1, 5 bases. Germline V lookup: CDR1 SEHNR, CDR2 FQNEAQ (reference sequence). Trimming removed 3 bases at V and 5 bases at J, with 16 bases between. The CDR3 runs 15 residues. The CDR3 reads CASSLGLGGVTEAFF. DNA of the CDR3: TGTGCCAGCAGCTTGGGGCTTGGGGGGGTGACTGAAGCTTTCTTT.

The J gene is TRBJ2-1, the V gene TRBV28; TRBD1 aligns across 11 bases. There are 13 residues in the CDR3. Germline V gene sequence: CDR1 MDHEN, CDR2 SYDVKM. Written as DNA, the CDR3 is TGTACCTCAGGGACAGGGGGATTCAATGAGCAGTTCTTC. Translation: CTSGTGGFNEQFF. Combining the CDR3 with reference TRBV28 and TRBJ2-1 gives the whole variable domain DVKVTQSSRYLVKRTGEKVFLECVQDMDHENMFWYRQDPGLGLRLIYFSYDVKMKEKGDIPEGYSVSREKKERFSLILESASTNQTSMYLCTSGTGGFNEQFFGPGTRLTVL.

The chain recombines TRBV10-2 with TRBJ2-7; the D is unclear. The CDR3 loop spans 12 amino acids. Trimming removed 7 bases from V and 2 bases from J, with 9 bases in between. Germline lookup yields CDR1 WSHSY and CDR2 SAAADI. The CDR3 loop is CASITDTYEQYF. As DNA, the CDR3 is TGCGCCAGCATTACAGACACCTACGAGCAGTACTTC.

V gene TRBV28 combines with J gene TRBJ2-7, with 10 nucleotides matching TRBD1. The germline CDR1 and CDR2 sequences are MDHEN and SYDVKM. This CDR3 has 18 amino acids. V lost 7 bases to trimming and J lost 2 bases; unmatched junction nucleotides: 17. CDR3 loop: CASTPTGDRGSRTYEQYF. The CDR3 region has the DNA TGTGCCAGCACCCCTACTGGGGACAGGGGCTCCAGGACCTACGAGCAGTACTTC.

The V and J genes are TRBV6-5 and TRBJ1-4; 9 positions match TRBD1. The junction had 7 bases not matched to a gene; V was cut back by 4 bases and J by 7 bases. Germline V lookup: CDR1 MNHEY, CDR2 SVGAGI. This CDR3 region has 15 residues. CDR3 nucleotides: TGTGCCAGCAGTTCTACAGGGGGCTCGGTTGAAAAACTGTTTTTT. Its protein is CASSSTGGSVEKLFF.

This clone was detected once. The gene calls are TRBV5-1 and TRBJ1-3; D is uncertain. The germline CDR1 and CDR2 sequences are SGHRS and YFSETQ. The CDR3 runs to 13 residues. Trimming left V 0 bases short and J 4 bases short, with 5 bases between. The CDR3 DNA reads TGCGCCAGCAGCTTGGACGAGGGAAACACCATATATTTT. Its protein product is CASSLDEGNTIYF.

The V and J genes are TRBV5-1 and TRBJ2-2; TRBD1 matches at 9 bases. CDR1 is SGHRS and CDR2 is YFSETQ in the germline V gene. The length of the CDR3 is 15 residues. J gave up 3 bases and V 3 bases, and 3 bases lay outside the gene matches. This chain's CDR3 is CASSWGDRDTGELFF. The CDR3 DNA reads TGCGCCAGCAGCTGGGGGGACAGGGACACCGGGGAGCTGTTTTTT.

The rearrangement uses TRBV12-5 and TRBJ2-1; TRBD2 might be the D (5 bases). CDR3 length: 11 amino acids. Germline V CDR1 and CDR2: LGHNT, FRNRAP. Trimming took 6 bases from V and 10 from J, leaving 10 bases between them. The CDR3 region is CASGLQREQFF. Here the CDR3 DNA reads TGTGCTAGTGGCCTTCAGCGGGAGCAGTTCTTC.

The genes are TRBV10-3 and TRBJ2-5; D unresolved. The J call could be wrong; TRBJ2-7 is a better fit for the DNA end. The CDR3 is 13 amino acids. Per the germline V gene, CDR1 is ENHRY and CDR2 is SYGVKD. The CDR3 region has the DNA TGTGCCATCAGTGAGGGAGATTCCTACGAGCAGTACTTC. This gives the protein CAISEGDSYEQYF.

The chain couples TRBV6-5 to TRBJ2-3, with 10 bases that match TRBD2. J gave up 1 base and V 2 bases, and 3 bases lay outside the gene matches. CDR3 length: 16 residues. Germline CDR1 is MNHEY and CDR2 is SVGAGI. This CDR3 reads CASSYTLAGGTDTQYF. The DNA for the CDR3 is TGTGCCAGCAGTTACACTCTAGCGGGGGGCACAGATACGCAGTATTTT.

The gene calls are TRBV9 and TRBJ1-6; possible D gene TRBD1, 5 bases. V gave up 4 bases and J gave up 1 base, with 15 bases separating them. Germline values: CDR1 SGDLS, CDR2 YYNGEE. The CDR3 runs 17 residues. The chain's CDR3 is CASSPAGGGSYNSPLHF. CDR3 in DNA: TGTGCCAGCAGCCCGGCGGGGGGGGGATCCTATAATTCACCCCTCCACTTT.

The CDR3: CASTPAGVSVTQYF. CDR3 bases: TGTGCCAGCACCCCAGCGGGGGTAAGCGTGACCCAGTACTTC. The chain couples TRBV6-1 to TRBJ2-5; the match to TRBD2 covers 8 bases. Per germline, CDR1 MNHNS and CDR2 SASEGT. The CDR3 totals 14 residues. V lost 7 bases, J lost 7 bases, and 11 bases stayed unmatched.

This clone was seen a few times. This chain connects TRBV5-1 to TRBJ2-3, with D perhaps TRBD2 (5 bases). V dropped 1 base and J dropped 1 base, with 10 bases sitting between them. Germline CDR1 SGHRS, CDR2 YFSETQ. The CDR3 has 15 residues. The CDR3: CASSLTLGRTDTQYF. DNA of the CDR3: TGCGCCAGCAGCTTGACACTAGGACGCACAGATACGCAGTATTTT.

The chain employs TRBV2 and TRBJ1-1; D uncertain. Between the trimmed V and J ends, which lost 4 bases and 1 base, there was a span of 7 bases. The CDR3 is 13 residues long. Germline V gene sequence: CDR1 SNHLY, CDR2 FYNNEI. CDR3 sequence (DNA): TGTGCCAGCAGTGCGCTAAGGAACACTGAAGCTTTCTTT. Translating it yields CASSALRNTEAFF.

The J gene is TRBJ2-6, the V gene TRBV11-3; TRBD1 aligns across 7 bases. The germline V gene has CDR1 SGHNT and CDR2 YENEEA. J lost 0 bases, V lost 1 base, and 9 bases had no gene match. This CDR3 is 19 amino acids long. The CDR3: CASSLAVGGPNSGANVLTF. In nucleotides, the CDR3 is TGTGCCAGCAGCTTAGCGGTAGGGGGCCCAAACTCTGGGGCCAACGTCCTGACTTTC.

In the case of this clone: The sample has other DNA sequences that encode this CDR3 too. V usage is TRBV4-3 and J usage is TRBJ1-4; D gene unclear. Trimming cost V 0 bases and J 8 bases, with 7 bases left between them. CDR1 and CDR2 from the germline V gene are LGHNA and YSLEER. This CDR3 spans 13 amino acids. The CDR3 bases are TGCGCCAGCAGCCAAGACCGGAGGGAAAAACTGTTTTTT. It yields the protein CASSQDRREKLFF.

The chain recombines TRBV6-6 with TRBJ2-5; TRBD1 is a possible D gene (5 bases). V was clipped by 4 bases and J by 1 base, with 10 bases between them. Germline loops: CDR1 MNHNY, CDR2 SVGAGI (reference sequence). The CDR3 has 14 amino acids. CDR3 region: CASSSTGAQETQYF. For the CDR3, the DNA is TGTGCCAGCAGTTCTACAGGAGCCCAAGAGACCCAGTACTTC.

The chain's CDR3 is CASSLSSRGPGEKLFF. The CDR3 nucleotides are TGTGCCAGCAGCTTGAGCTCTAGGGGGCCTGGGGAAAAACTGTTTTTT. This rearrangement joins TRBV11-2 to TRBJ1-4; 7 bases align to TRBD1. The CDR3 covers 16 residues. The germline gives CDR1 SGHAT, CDR2 FQNNGV. V lost 3 bases to trimming and J lost 8 bases; unmatched junction nucleotides: 12.

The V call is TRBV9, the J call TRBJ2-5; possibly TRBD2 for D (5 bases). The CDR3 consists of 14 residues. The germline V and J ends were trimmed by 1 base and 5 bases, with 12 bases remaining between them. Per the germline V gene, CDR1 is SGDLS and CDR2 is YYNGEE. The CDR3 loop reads CASSVFSRGETQYF. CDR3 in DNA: TGTGCCAGCAGCGTATTCAGTCGAGGGGAGACCCAGTACTTC. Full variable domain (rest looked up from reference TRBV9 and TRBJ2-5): DSGVTQTPKHLITATGQRVTLRCSPRSGDLSVYWYQQSLDQGLQFLIQYYNGEERAKGNILERFSAQQFPDLHSELNLSSLELGDSALYFCASSVFSRGETQYFGPGTRLLVL.